This T cell receptor (beta chain) was captured by sequencing in a study of blood T cells in healthy people across ages. Study-level results: Researchers said unsorted PBMCs prevented a conclusive naive versus antigen-experienced comparison.

Germline values: CDR1 SGHKS, CDR2 YYEKEE (reference sequence). The CDR3 has 16 amino acids. With 3 bases clipped from V and 1 base from J, the junction kept 8 bases outside the gene matches. Each of the donors had 9 to 10 milliliters of peripheral blood drawn into EDTA-treated Vacutainer tubes. In the case of this clonotype: Antigen: not known.

A sample-barcoded 5' primer and a J-beta primer mix were used in a second PCR of roughly 7 to 11 cycles. Using its own MiXCR run on the 5' RACE reads, TCRdb lists one record per CDR3 protein. The table records about a million distinct CDR3 sequences, 30% to 40% of them present only once. The sample taken for sequencing was blood. This chain links TRBV5-5 with TRBJ1-1; 8 bases are shared with TRBD1. The TCR was taken from a man aged 18 to 29 in good health. The CDR3 bases are TGTGCCAGCAGCTACTTACCGACAGGGGCGAACACTGAAGCTTTCTTT. Residues: CASSYLPTGANTEAFF.